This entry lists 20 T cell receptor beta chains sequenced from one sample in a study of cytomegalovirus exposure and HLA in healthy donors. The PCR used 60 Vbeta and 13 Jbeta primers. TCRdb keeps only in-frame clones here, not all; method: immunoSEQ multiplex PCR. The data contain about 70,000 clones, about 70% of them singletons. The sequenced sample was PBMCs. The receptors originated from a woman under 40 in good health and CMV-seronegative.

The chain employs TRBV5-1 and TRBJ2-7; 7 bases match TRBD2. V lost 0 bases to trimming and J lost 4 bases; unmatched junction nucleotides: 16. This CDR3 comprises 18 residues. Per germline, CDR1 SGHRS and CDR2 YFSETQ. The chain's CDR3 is CASSLGVFRAGDPYEQYF. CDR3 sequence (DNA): TGCGCCAGCAGCTTGGGGGTTTTTCGGGCGGGGGACCCATACGAGCAGTACTTC.

The CDR3 loop reads CASSRDRDTEAFF. CDR3 nucleotide sequence: TGTGCCAGCAGCCGGGACAGGGACACTGAAGCTTTCTTT. The chain recombines TRBV5-8 with TRBJ1-1; 9 positions match TRBD1. Germline V gene sequence: CDR1 SGHTS, CDR2 YDEGEE. The CDR3 sequence is 13 residues long. The V gene end was trimmed by 4 bases and the J gene end by 3 bases; junction bases not matched to a gene: 1.

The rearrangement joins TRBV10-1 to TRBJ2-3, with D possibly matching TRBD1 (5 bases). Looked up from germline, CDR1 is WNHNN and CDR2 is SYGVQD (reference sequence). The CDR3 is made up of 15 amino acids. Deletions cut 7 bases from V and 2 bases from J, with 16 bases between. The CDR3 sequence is CASTPNRHTTDTQYF. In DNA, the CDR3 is TGCGCCAGCACCCCGAACAGGCATACCACAGATACGCAGTATTTT.

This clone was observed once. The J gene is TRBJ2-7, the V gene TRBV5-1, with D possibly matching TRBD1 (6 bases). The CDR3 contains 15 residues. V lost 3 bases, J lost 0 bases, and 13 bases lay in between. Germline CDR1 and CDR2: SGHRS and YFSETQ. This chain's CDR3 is CASSSPPDSSYEQYF. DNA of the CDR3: TGCGCCAGCAGCTCTCCCCCGGACAGCTCCTACGAGCAGTACTTC.

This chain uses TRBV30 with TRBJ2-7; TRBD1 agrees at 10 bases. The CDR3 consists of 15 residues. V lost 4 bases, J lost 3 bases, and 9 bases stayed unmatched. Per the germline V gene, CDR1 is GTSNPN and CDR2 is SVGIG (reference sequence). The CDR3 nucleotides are TGTGCCTGGATCGACTGGGACAGGGGTTTCTACGAGCAGTACTTC. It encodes CAWIDWDRGFYEQYF.

For the CDR3, the DNA is TGTGCCAGCAGTTACGCGGGACAGGGGATACAAGAGACCCAGTACTTC. Protein: CASSYAGQGIQETQYF. This sequence joins TRBV6-6 and TRBJ2-5, with 10 bases that match TRBD1. CDR1 is MNHNY, CDR2 SVGAGI, per germline (reference sequence). The V gene end was trimmed by 2 bases and the J gene end by 2 bases; junction bases not matched to a gene: 5. There are 16 residues in the CDR3.

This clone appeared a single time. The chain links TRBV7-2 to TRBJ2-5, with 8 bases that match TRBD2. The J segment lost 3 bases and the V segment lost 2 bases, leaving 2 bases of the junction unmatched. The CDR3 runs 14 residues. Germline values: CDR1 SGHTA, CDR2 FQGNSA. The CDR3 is CASSLSGGKETQYF. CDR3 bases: TGTGCCAGCAGCTTAAGCGGGGGTAAAGAGACCCAGTACTTC. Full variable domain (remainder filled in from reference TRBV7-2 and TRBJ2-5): GAGVSQSPSNKVTEKGKDVELRCDPISGHTALYWYRQSLGQGLEFLIYFQGNSAPDKSGLPSDRFSAERTGGSVSTLTIQRTQQEDSAVYLCASSLSGGKETQYFGPGTRLLVL.

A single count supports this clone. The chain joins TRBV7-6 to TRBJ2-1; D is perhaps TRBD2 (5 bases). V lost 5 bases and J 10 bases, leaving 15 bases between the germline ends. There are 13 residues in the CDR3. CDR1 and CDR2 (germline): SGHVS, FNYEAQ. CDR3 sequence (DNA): TGTGCCAGCAGCGCGACGCTGAGAGGGGAGCAGTTCTTC. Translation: CASSATLRGEQFF. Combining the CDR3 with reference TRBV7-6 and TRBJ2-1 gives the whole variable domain GAGVSQSPRYKVTKRGQDVALRCDPISGHVSLYWYRQALGQGPEFLTYFNYEAQQDKSGLPNDRFSAERPEGSISTLTIQRTEQRDSAMYRCASSATLRGEQFFGPGTRLTVL.

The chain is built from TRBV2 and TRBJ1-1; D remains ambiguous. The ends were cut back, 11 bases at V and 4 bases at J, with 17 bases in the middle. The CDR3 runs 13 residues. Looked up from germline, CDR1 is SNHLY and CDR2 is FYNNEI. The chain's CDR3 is CAEGEGTGTEAFF. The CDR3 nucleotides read TGTGCCGAGGGAGAGGGTACGGGCACTGAAGCTTTCTTT.

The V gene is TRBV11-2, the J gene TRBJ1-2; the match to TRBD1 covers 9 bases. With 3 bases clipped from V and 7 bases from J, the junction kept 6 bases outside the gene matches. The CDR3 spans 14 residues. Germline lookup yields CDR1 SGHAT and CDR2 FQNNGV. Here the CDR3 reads CASSFQQGAVGYTF. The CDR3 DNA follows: TGTGCCAGCAGCTTCCAACAGGGGGCTGTTGGCTACACCTTC.

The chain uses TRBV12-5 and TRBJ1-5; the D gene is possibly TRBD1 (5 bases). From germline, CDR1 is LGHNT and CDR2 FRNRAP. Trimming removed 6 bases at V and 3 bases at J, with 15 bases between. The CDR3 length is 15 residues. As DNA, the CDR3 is TGTGCTAGTGGCTGGGGGGGTATTTTCAATCAGCCCCAGCATTTT. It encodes CASGWGGIFNQPQHF.

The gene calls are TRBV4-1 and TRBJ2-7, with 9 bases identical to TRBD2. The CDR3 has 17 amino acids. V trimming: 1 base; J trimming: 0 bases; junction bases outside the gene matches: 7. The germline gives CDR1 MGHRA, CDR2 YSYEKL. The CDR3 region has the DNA TGCGCCAGCAGCCAAGCCAGAGCGGGGGGCCCCTCCTACGAGCAGTACTTC. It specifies CASSQARAGGPSYEQYF.

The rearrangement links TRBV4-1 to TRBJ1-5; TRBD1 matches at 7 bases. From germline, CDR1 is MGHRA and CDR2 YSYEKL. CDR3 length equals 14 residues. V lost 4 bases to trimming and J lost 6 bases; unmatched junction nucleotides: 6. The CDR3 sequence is CASSPPQGGQPQHF. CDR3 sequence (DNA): TGCGCCAGCAGCCCTCCCCAGGGGGGTCAGCCCCAGCATTTT.

CDR3 region: CASSLTGEDYGYTF. In nucleotides, the CDR3 is TGTGCCAGCAGCTTAACGGGGGAGGACTATGGCTACACCTTC. The chain couples TRBV7-6 to TRBJ1-2, with D possibly being TRBD1 (5 bases). Trimming stripped 2 bases from V and 3 bases from J, with 10 bases between. Looked up from germline, CDR1 is SGHVS and CDR2 is FNYEAQ. This CDR3 has 14 residues.

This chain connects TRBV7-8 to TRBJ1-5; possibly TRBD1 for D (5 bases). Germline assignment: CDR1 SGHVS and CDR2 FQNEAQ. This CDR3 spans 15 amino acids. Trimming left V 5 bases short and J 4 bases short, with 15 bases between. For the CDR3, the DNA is TGTGCCAGCAGCACTGGGGGGGTTGCAAATCAGCCCCAGCATTTT. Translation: CASSTGGVANQPQHF.

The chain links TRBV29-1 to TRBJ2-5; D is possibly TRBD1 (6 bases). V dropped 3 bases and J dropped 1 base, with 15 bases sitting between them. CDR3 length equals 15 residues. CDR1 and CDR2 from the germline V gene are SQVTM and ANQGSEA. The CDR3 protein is CSVDIWTVIQETQYF. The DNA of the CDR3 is TGCAGCGTTGATATCTGGACAGTGATCCAAGAGACCCAGTACTTC.

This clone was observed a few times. CDR3 residues: CASSKRQALWGYTF. The DNA for the CDR3 is TGTGCCAGTAGTAAGCGGCAGGCCCTATGGGGCTACACCTTC. J is TRBJ1-2 and V is TRBV19; D gene ambiguous. The ends were cut back, 4 bases at V and 8 bases at J, with 17 bases in the middle. The length of the CDR3 is 14 residues. The V gene's germline CDR1 is LNHDA and CDR2 SQIVND (reference sequence).

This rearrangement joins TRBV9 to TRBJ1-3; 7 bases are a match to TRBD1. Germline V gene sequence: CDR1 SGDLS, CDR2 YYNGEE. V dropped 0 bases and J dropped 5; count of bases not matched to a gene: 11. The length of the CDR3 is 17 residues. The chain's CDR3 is CASSVDNPTGIRNTIYF. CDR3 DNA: TGTGCCAGCAGCGTAGACAATCCGACAGGGATAAGAAACACCATATATTTT.

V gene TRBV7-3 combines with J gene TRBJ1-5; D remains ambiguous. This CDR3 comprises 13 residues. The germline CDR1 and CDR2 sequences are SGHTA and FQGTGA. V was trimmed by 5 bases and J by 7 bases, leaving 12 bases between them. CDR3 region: CASSQTTGQPQHF. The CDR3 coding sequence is TGTGCCAGCAGCCAGACGACGGGACAGCCCCAGCATTTT.

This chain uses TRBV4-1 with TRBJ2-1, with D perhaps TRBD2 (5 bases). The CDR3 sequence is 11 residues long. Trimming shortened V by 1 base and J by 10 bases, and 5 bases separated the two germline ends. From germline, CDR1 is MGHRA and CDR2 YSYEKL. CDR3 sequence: CASSQGREQFF. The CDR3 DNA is TGCGCCAGCAGCCAAGGGAGGGAGCAGTTCTTC.